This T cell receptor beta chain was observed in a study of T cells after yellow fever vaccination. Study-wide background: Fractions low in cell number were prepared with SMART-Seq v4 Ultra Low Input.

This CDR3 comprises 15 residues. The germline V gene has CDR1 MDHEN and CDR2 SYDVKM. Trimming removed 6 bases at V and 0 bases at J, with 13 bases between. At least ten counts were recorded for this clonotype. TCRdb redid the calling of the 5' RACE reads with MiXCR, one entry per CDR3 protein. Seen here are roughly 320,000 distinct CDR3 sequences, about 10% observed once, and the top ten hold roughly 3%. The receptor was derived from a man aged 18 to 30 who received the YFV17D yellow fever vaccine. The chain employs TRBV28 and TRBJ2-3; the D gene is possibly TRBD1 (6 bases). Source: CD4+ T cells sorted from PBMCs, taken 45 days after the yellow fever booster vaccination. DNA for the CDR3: TGTGCCAGCAGGGGACAATCAGGCAGCACAGATACGCAGTATTTT. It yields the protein CASRGQSGSTDTQYF.